The clone carrying this T cell receptor beta chain has only a few counts. The length of the CDR3 is 15 residues. The germline CDR1 and CDR2 sequences are SGHDT and YYEEEE. V was shortened by 2 bases and J by 4 bases, with 16 bases between the two germline ends. The sample belongs to a study of beta chain features in type 1 diabetes. The entirety of the isolated RNA underwent reverse transcription, so expressed TCRB transcripts were sequenced. Here immunoSEQ multiplex PCR was the method, and the copy in TCRdb shows in-frame clones only, minus some. The data hold 850,000 to 900,000 clones, with roughly a sixth observed a single time.

The clonotype originates from a woman aged 18-29 years in good health. The sequenced sample was naive CD4+ T cells from blood. The chain uses TRBV5-6 and TRBJ2-7; D not certain. The CDR3 DNA follows: TGTGCCAGCAGCTTAAGCCTGTTCACACCTTACGAGCAGTACTTC. As protein: CASSLSLFTPYEQYF.